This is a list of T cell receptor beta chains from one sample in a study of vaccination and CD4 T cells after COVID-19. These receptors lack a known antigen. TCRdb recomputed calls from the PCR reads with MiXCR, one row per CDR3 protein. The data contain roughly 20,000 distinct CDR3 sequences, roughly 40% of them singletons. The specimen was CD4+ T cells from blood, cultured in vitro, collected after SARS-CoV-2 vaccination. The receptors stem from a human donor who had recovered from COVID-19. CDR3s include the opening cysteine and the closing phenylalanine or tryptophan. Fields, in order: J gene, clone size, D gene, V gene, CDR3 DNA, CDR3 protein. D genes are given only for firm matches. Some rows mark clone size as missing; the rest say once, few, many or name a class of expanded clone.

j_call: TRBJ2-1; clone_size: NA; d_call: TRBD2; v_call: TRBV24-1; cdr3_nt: TGTGCCACCAGTCTAGCGGGAGGCTCCTACAATGAGCAGTTCTTC; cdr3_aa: CATSLAGGSYNEQFF
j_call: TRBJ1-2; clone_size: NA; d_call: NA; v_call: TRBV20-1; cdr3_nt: TGCAGTGCTAGTAGGGGTAACGGGTATGGCTACACCTTC; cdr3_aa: CSASRGNGYGYTF
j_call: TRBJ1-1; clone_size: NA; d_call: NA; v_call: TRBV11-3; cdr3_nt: TGTGCCAGCAGCTTAGTTGAGCAGGGTGAAGCTTTCTTT; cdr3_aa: CASSLVEQGEAFF
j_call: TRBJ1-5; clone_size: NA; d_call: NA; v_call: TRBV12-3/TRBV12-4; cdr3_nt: TGTGCCAGCAGCCCTAACAGGGCTAATCAGCCCCAGCATTTT; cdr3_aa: CASSPNRANQPQHF
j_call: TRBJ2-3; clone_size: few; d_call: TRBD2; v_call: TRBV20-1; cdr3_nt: TGCAGTGGGGCTAGCGGGGATACGCAGTATTTT; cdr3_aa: CSGASGDTQYF
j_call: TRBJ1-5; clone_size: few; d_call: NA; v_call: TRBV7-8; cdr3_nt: TGTGCCAGCAGCTTAGGTGGGGGGGACAATCAGCCCCAGCATTTT; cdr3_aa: CASSLGGGDNQPQHF
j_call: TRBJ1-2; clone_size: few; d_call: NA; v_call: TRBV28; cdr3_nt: TGTGCCAGCAGCGGCCCCGACATACTCTATGGCTACACCTTC; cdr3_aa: CASSGPDILYGYTF
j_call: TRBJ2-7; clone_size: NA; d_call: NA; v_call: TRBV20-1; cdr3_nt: TGCAGTGCCCCCAAGGGGGGTTACTCCTACGAGCAGTACTTC; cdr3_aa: CSAPKGGYSYEQYF
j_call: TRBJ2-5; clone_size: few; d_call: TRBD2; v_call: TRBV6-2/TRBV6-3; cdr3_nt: TGTGCCAGCAGTTACTCTAGCGGGGGGGGCGAGACCCAGTACTTC; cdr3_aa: CASSYSSGGGETQYF
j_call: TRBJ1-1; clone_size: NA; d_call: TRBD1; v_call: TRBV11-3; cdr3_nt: TGTGCCAGCAGCTTAGGCTACAGGGGAGCCATCACTGAAGCTTTCTTT; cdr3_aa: CASSLGYRGAITEAFF
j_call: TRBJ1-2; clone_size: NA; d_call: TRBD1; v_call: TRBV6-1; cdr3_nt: TGTGCCAGCAGTGAAGTCGACAGGGGAGGATATGGCTACACCTTC; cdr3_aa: CASSEVDRGGYGYTF
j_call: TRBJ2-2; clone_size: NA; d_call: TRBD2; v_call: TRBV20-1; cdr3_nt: TGCAGTGCTAGAGATAGTGGTAGCGGGGGTACCGGGGAGCTGTTTTTT; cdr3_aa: CSARDSGSGGTGELFF
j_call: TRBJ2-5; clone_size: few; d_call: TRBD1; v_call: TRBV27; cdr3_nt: TGTGCCAGCGCGGGGTATTGGGACAGGGGCTCTCAAGAGACCCAGTACTTC; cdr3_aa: CASAGYWDRGSQETQYF
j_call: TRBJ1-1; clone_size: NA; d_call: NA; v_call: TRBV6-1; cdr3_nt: TGTGCCAGCAGCCCCGGGGACACTGAAGCTTTCTTT; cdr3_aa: CASSPGDTEAFF
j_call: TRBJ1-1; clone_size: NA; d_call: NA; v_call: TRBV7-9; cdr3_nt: TGTGCCAGCAGCACCAGGGGCACAGACTCGGCTTTCTTT; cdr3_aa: CASSTRGTDSAFF
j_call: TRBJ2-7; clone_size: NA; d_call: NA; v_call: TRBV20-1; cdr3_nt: TGCAGTGCTAGATTTTTCGGGACGGTGGACTACGAGCAGTACTTC; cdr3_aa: CSARFFGTVDYEQYF
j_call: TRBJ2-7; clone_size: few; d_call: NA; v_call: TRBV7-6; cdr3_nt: TGTGCCAGCAGCTTAGATGACGGCTTAACCTACGAGCAGTACTTC; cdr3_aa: CASSLDDGLTYEQYF
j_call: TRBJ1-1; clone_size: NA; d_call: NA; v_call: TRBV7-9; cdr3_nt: TGTGCCAGCAGCTTATATGGGCAACTAAACACTGAAGCTTTCTTT; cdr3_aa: CASSLYGQLNTEAFF
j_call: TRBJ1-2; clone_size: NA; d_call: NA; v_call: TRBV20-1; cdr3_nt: TGCAGTGCTAGAGATTCCCGGGACTATGGCTACACCTTC; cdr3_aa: CSARDSRDYGYTF
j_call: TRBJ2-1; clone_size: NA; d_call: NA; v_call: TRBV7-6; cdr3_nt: TGTGCCAGCAGCTTGGGACACAGGGGGGGCCACAATGAGCAGTTCTTC; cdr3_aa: CASSLGHRGGHNEQFF
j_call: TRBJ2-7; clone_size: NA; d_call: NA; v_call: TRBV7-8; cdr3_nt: TGTGCCAGCAGCTTAGGGCGGACCCCTTTAGGGCAGTACTTC; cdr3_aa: CASSLGRTPLGQYF
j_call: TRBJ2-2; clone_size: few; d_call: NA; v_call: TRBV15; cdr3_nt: TGTGCCACCAGCAGAGTAGGGGTCGCCGGGGAGCTGTTTTTT; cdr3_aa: CATSRVGVAGELFF
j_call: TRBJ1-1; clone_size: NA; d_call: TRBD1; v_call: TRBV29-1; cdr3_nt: TGCAGCGTTGAAATAGGGCAGGGGGGATGGACTGAAGCTTTCTTT; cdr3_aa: CSVEIGQGGWTEAFF
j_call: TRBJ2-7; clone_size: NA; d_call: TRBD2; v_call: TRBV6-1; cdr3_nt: TGTGCCAGCAGGGCTAGCGGGAGGTACGAGCAGTACTTC; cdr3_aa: CASRASGRYEQYF
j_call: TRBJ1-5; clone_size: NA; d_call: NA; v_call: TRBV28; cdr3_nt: TGTGCCAGCAGTTTAGGGGGCGGGGATTATAGCAATCAGCCCCAGCATTTT; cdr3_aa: CASSLGGGDYSNQPQHF
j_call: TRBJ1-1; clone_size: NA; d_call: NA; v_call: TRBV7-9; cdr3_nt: TGTGCCAGCAGCTTGCAAGAAGCTTTCTTT; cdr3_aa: CASSLQEAFF
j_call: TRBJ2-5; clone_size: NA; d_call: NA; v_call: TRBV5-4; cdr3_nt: TGTGCCAGCAGCTTCGACAGGGGAGGGGGAGAGACCCAGTACTTC; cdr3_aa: CASSFDRGGGETQYF
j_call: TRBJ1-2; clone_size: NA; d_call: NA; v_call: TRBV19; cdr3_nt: TGTGCCAGTAGTATAAGGGGCGCAGTGACTGGCTACACCTTC; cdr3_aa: CASSIRGAVTGYTF
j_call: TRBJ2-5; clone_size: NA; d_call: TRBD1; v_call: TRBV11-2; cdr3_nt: TGTGCCAGCAGCGCAGGACAGGGGTCGACCCAGTACTTC; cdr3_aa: CASSAGQGSTQYF
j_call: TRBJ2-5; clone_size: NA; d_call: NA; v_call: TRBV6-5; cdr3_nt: TGTGCCAGCAGTTCTCAAGAGGCCCAGTACTTC; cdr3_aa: CASSSQEAQYF
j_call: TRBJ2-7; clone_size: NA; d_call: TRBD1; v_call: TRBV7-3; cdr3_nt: TGTGCCAGCAGCTTCGACGGGACAGGGTCCTACGAGCAGTACTTC; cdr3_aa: CASSFDGTGSYEQYF
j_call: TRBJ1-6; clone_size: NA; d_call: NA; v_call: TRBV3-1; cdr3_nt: TGTGCCAGCAGCCAAGGTGATAATTCACCCCTCCACTTT; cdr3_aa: CASSQGDNSPLHF
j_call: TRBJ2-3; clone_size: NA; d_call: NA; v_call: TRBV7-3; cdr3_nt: TGTGCCAGCAGCCGGGGTGCCCAGGGAGATACGCAGTATTTT; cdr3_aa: CASSRGAQGDTQYF
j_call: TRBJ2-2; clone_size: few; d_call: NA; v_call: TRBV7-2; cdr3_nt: TGTGCCAGGGGGGGTACCACGAACACCGGGGAGCTGTTTTTT; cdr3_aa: CARGGTTNTGELFF
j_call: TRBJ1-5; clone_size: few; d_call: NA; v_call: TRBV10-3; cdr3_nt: TGTGCCATCAGTGAGTCACAGGGCCAGCCCCAGCATTTT; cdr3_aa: CAISESQGQPQHF
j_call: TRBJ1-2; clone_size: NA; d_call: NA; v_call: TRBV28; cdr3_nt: TGTGCCAGCAGCCCAGGGACGGCGGGTGGCTACACCTTC; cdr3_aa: CASSPGTAGGYTF
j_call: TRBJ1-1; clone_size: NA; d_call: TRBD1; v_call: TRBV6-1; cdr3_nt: TGTGCCAGCAGTGATCGGGACAGGGGTAAAGCTTTCTTT; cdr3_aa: CASSDRDRGKAFF
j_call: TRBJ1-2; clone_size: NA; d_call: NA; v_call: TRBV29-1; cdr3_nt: TGCAGCGTTGAAGTAGCTTATGGCTACACCTTC; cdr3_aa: CSVEVAYGYTF
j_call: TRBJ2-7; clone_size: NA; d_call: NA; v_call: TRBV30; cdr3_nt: TGTGCCTGGAGTGGTGGCTACGAGCAGTACTTC; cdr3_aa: CAWSGGYEQYF
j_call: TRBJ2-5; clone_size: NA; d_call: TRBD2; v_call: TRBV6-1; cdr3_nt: TGTGCCAGCAGTGAAGGGAGGATAGCGGGGCGCCAAGAGACCCAGTACTTC; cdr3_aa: CASSEGRIAGRQETQYF
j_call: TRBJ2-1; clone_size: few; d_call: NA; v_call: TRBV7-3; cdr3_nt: TGTGCCAGCAGCCCCAGGAGGGGGGGCCTCCTGAATGAGCAGTTCTTC; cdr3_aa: CASSPRRGGLLNEQFF
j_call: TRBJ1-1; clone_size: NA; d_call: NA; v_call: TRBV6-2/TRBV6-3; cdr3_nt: TGTGCCAGCAGTTACCCCTCGAGGGTGGGTGAAGCTTTCTTT; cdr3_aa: CASSYPSRVGEAFF
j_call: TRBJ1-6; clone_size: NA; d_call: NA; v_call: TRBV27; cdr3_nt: TGTGCCAGCAGTTTGTATAATTCACCCCTCCACTTT; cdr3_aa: CASSLYNSPLHF
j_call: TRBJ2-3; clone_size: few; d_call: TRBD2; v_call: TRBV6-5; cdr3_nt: TGTGCCAGCAGTTACGGACTAGCGGGGACTAGCACAGATACGCAGTATTTT; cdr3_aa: CASSYGLAGTSTDTQYF
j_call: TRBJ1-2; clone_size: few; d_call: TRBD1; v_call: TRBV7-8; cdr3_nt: TGTGCCAGCAGCCAATACAGGGGGCATGGCTACACCTTC; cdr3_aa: CASSQYRGHGYTF
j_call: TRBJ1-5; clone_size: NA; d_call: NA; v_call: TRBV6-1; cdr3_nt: TGTGCCAGCAGACAGGGAGGGCAGCCCCAGCATTTT; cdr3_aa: CASRQGGQPQHF
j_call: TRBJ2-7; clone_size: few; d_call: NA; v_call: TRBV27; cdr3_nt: TGTGCCAGCAGTTCAGCAGGGTTCGACGAGCAGTACTTC; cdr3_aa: CASSSAGFDEQYF
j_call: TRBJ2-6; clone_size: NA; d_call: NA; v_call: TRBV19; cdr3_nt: TGTGCCAGTAGTCCTCCGGGACGGAGCTCTGGGGCCAACGTCCTGACTTTC; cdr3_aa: CASSPPGRSSGANVLTF
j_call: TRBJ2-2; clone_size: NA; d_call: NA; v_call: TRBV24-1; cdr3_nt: TGTGCCACCAGTGACGGGAGATCCGCCGGGGAGCTGTTTTTT; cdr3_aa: CATSDGRSAGELFF
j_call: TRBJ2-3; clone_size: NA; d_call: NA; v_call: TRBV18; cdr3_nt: TGTGCCAGCTCACCACCTTTCCAGGGTCTCTTAGGTGTTACGCAGTATTTT; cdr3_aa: CASSPPFQGLLGVTQYF
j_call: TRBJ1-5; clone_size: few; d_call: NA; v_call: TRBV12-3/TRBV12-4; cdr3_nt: TGTGCCAGCAGGGCCGACGGAAATCAGCCCCAGCATTTT; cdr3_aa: CASRADGNQPQHF
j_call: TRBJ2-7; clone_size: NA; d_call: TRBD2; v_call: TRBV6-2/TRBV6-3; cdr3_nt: TGTGCCACCATATCCGGGACTAGCGTATCCTACGAGCAGTACTTC; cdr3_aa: CATISGTSVSYEQYF
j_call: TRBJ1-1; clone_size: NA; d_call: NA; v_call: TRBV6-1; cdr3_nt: TGTGCCAGCCGTAAGGAAAGGGACACTGAAGCTTTCTTT; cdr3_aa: CASRKERDTEAFF
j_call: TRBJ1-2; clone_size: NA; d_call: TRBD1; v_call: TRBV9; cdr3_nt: TGTGCCAGCAGCCAAGGGGGACAGGGGGCGTTATCCTATGGCTACACCTTC; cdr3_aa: CASSQGGQGALSYGYTF
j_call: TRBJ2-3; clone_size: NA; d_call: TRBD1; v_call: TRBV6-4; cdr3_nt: TGTGCCAGCAGTACAGGGGGCGTAACAGATACGCAGTATTTT; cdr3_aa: CASSTGGVTDTQYF
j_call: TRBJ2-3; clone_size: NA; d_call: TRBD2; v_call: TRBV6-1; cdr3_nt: TGTGCCAGCAGTAGCCCCCCGGGGCGGACTAGCGGGGGGGCCAACACAGATACGCAGTATTTT; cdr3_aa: CASSSPPGRTSGGANTDTQYF
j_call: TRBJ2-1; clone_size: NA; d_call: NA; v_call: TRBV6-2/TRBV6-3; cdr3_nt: TGTGCCAGCAGTTACAGGTCGGGCAGAGAAAGGGGCTTC; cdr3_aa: CASSYRSGRERGF
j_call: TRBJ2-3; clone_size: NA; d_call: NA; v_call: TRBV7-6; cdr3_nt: TGTGCCAGCAGCTCGCCTGGCGGAGCGCTTAGCACAGATACGCAGTATTTT; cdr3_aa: CASSSPGGALSTDTQYF
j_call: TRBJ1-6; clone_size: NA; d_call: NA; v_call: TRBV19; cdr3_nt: TGTGCCAGTAGTACCGGGACACACTATGGGAATTCACCCCTCCACTTT; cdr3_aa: CASSTGTHYGNSPLHF